This T cell receptor (beta chain) comes out of a study of blood T cell repertoires in COVID-19. Study background: There were acute and convalescent COVID-19 samples, and they came from the United States, Italy and Spain.

The protocol was immunoSEQ multiplex PCR, while the TCRdb copy is restricted to in-frame clones and leaves out a portion. The repertoire holds 360,000 or so clones, with roughly 86% as singletons. Germline CDR1 reads KGHDR; CDR2 reads SFDVKD. Trimming removed 2 bases at V and 3 bases at J, with 15 bases between. The CDR3 spans 16 residues. Participants were aged about 18 to 89 years, lived in around 22 US areas, and enrolled virtually. Shortly before study entry, within 2 weeks, exposed participants had met a COVID-19 case. The gene calls are TRBV24-1 and TRBJ1-1; no definite D call. The TCR comes from a woman in her 30s who had been exposed to COVID-19. The sample taken for sequencing was PBMCs or T cells enriched from blood (not recorded which). The CDR3 coding sequence is TGTGCCACCAGTGATTCGGGAAGCCCCTGGGACACTGAAGCTTTCTTT. Its protein product is CATSDSGSPWDTEAFF.